The entry that follows covers one T cell receptor beta chain sequence. Its antigen is not identified. The sample belongs to a study of CD8+CD57+ T cells in acquired aplastic anemia. Study information: Quantities of DNA derived from sorted CD4+ and CD8+ cells averaged approximately 3.3 ug. CD4+ cell libraries from healthy donors averaged about 10.8 million reads. Study results and limitations: Any difference that existed in CD8+ Simpson's diversity between patients and controls was not significant. Comparison of patients with controls identified around 30 shared CD8+ CDR3 sequences.

Trimming cost V 4 bases and J 8 bases; bases outside gene matches: 10. This CDR3 has 14 residues. Genomic DNA served as template for TCR beta VDJ and CDR3 profiling. MiXCR, run by TCRdb on the reads, gives a single entry per CDR3 protein. The repertoire holds approximately 380,000 distinct CDR3 sequences, under 80% seen once, with 3.5% to 4.5% in the top ten. This TCR derives from a human donor in good health, serving as a control. V and J are TRBV12-3 or TRBV12-4 and TRBJ1-2; TRBD1 agrees at 7 bases. The sample taken for sequencing was sorted CD4+, CD8+, or CD8+CD57+ T cells (not recorded which) from PBMCs. CDR3 nucleotide sequence: TGTGCCAGCAGTTCACCGGGACAGTTTCGAGGCTACACCTTC. Amino acid sequence: CASSSPGQFRGYTF.